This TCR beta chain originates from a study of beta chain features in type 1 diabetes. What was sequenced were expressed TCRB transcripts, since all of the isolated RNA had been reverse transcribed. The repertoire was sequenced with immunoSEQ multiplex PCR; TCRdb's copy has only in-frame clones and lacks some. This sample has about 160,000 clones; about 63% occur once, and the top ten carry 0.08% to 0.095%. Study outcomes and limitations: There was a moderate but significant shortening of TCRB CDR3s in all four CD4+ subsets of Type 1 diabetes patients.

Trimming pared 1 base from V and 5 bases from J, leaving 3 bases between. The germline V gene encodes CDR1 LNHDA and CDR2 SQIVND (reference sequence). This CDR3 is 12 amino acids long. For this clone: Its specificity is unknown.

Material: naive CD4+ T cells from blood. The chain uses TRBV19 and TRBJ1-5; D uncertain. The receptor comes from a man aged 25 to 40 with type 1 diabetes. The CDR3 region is CASSIAYQPQHF. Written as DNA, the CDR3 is TGTGCCAGTAGTATAGCGTATCAGCCCCAGCATTTT.